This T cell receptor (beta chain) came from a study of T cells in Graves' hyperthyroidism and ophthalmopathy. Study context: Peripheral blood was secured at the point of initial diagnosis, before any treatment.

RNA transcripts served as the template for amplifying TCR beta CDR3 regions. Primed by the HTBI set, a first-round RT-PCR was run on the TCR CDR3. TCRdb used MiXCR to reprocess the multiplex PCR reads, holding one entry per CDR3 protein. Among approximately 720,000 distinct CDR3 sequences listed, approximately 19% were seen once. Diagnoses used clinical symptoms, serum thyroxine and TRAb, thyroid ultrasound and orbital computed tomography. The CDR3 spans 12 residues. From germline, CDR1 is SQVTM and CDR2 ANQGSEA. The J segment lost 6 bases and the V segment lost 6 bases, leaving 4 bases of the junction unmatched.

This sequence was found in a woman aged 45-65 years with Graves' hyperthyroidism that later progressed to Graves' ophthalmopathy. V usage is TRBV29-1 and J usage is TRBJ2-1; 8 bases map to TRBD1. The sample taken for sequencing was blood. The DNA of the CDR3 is TGCAGCGTCACCGACAGGGGCAATGAGCAGTTCTTC. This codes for CSVTDRGNEQFF.